This T cell receptor (beta chain) was captured in a study of early T cells in non-severe SARS-CoV-2 infection (dated by TCRdb to the early 2020s). For the wider study: Bulk RNA from unsorted whole blood was used for TCR sequencing, so alpha and beta chains could not be paired. On the study overall, not on this receptor specifically: VDJdb matching was skewed toward anti-spike CD8 responses and likely underestimated virus-specific expansions by missing private and CD4 specificities.

There are many counts of this clonotype. The target of this receptor is not known. Base qualities are not provided; no much larger clone lies one nucleotide away. Deletion took 4 bases off V and 1 base off J, with a span of 5 bases between the germline ends. The CDR3 runs 13 amino acids, cysteine and phenylalanine included. The retained sequence is limited to the CDR3, 39 bases, with the frame set at the first base. Set within a cohort of healthcare workers in London, UK, this nested case-control study involved weekly PCR testing of nasopharyngeal swabs along with blood sampling. Healthcare workers were enrolled in the week of the UK lockdown, from 23 to 31 March 2020, and were followed every week for up to about 16 weeks. The library came from 5' RACE. The instrument given in TCRdb is NextSeq 500. The TCR library protocol attached unique molecular identifiers to individual cDNA molecules to correct for sequencing error and PCR bias. Both TCR alpha and beta chains were sequenced, and tight co-correlation was observed between alpha and beta sequence abundances in each sample. Per the source publication's procedure: Decombinator V4 was used to annotate TCR sequences for V gene, J gene and CDR3. Expanded TCRs were defined as changing significantly between any two time points under a Poisson model with p below 0.0001. TCR abundances were normalised to the total number of TCRs sequenced in each sample and reported as counts per million. TRAV1-2 paired with TRAJ12, TRAJ20 or TRAJ33 defined MAIT TCRs, while TRAV10 paired with TRAJ18 defined iNKT TCRs. A search of VDJdb, accessed on 1 November 2021, was run for TCRs annotated to CMV, EBV and SARS-CoV-2, with TCRs annotated for multiple antigens excluded. In TCRdb, the public reads were trimmed at Q25 with fastp and aligned with MiXCR, with productive beta chains retained. Identical CDR3 proteins give one entry, which carries the most common genes and DNA. TCRdb's processing, not the authors' own work, is the source of the V and J calls. This sample lists around 60,000 distinct CDR3 sequences; roughly a fifth were detected once. The ten largest account for approximately 15% of the sample.

This TCR was recovered from an adult who was a healthcare worker with PCR-confirmed SARS-CoV-2 infection or an uninfected control (not recorded which). The sample was whole blood, taken at baseline. This sequence uses TRBV12-3 or TRBV12-4 and TRBJ1-3, and the D gene may be TRBD1, 5 bases matching. The nucleotide sequence reads as follows: TGTGCCAGCAGTTGGGGGTCTGGAAACACCATATATTTT. It codes for CASSWGSGNTIYF.